This TCR beta chain is drawn from a study of T cell clonality in common variable immunodeficiency. This CDR3 has 14 amino acids. The germline V gene has CDR1 LNHDA and CDR2 SQIVND (reference sequence). With 4 bases clipped from V and 10 bases from J, the junction kept 5 bases outside the gene matches. Clones were sequenced by immunoSEQ multiplex PCR, and TCRdb holds only the in-frame ones, with some missing. This repertoire holds roughly 30,000 clones, and none appear only once. This clone was observed a handful of times. Read coverage stops 3 residues before the CDR3 terminus; the germline J gene supplies the remainder.

Material for sequencing was peripheral blood mononuclear cells. The receptor was derived from a person aged 18-70 years in good health. The rearrangement uses TRBV19 and TRBJ1-6, with TRBD1 matching over 9 bases. CDR3 amino acids: CASSSTGGPSPLHF. The covered CDR3 bases are TGTGCCAGTAGTAGTACAGGGGGCCCCTCACCC.